What follows is one T cell receptor (beta chain) and its context. The antigen is undetermined. Together with a sample-barcoded 5' primer, a J-beta primer mix was included in a second PCR lasting roughly 6 to 12 cycles. TCRdb re-derived calls from the 5' RACE reads in MiXCR, one entry per CDR3 protein. The sample contains 800,000 to 900,000 distinct CDR3 sequences, 62% of which appear only once. The data belong to a study of blood T cells in healthy people across ages. Study-level points and caveats: Per million T cells, the diversity of TCR beta decreased roughly linearly as age advanced.

This CDR3 has 17 amino acids. Germline CDR1 and CDR2: SGHRS and YFSETQ. Trimming at V came to 2 bases and at J to 8 bases, leaving 8 bases not matched to a gene. The sequencing input was blood. The gene calls are TRBV5-1 and TRBJ2-1; 15 bases fit TRBD2. The clonotype comes from a man aged 30-40 years in good health. The CDR3 nucleotides read TGCGCCAGCAGCTTAGGACTAGCGGGGGGGCCTCTAGATGAGCAGTTCTTC. This gives the protein CASSLGLAGGPLDEQFF.